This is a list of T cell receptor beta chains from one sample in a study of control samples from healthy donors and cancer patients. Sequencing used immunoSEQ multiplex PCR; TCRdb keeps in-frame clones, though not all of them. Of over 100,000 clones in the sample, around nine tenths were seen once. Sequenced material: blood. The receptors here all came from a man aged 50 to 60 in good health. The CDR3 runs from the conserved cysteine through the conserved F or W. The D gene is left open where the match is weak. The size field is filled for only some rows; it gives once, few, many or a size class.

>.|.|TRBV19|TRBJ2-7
CASSRGFGQINYEQYF
TGTGCCAGTAGCCGGGGTTTCGGACAGATAAACTACGAGCAGTACTTC
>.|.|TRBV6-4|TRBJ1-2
CASTPAGGGYTF
TGTGCCAGCACCCCTGCGGGGGGCGGCTACACCTTC
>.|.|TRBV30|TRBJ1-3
CAWTYGSSGNTIYF
TGTGCCTGGACCTATGGGAGCTCTGGAAACACCATATATTTT
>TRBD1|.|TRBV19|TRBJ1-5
CASSTSRGQIYQPQHF
TGTGCCAGTAGTACCAGTAGGGGACAGATCTATCAGCCCCAGCATTTT
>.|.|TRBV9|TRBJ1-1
CASSPYSKTGTEAFF
TGTGCCAGCAGCCCCTACTCCAAGACAGGCACTGAAGCTTTCTTT
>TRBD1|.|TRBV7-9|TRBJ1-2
CASSLARQGGFSGYTF
TGTGCCAGCAGCTTAGCGAGGCAGGGGGGGTTCAGTGGCTACACCTTC
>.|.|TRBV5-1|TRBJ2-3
CASSLADRSTDTQYF
TGCGCCAGCAGCTTGGCTGACAGGAGCACAGATACGCAGTATTTT
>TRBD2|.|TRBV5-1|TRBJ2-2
CASSRGGTGELFF
TGCGCCAGCAGCCGGGGGGGAACCGGGGAGCTGTTTTTT
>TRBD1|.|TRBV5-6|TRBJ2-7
CASSAGTGYEQYF
TGTGCCAGCAGCGCCGGGACAGGGTACGAGCAGTACTTC
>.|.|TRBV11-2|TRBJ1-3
CASSTYRNSGNTIYF
TGTGCCAGCAGCACTTACAGGAACTCTGGAAACACCATATATTTT
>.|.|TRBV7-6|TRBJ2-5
CASSLDPLEQETQYF
TGTGCCAGCAGCCTCGACCCCCTGGAACAAGAGACCCAGTACTTC
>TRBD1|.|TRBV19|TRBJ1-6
CASRTGGHHYNSPLHF
TGTGCCAGTAGAACAGGGGGCCACCACTATAATTCACCCCTCCACTTT
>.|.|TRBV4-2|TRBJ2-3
CASSQENWGVGADTQYF
TGTGCCAGCAGCCAAGAAAATTGGGGGGTAGGGGCAGATACGCAGTATTTT
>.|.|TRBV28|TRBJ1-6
CASRQLNSPLHF
TGTGCCAGCAGGCAGCTAAATTCACCCCTCCACTTT
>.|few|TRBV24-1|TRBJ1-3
CASGDGNTIYF
TGTGCCTCCGGGGACGGAAACACCATATATTTT
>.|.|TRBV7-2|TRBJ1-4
CASSHGRGSLGGEKLFF
TGTGCCAGCAGTCATGGGCGGGGGTCCCTCGGGGGCGAAAAACTGTTTTTT
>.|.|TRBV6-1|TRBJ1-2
CASSEFGRVRDGYTF
TGTGCCAGCAGTGAATTTGGCAGGGTGAGGGATGGCTACACCTTC
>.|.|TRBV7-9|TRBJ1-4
CASSAGQILATNEKLFF
TGTGCCAGCAGCGCTGGACAAATCCTTGCAACTAATGAAAAACTGTTTTTT
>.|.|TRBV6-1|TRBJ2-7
CASSELAYEQYF
TGTGCCAGCAGTGAGCTAGCCTACGAGCAGTACTTC
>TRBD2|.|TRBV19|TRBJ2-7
CASSITSGGSYEQYF
TGTGCCAGTAGTATTACTAGCGGGGGCTCCTACGAGCAGTACTTC
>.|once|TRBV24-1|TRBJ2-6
CATSDSGFLGANVLTF
TGTGCCACCAGTGATTCAGGGTTTTTGGGGGCCAACGTCCTGACTTTC
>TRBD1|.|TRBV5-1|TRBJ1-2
CASSLALIRDRGPGGYTF
TGCGCCAGCAGCTTGGCCTTGATTCGGGACAGGGGGCCTGGGGGCTACACCTTC
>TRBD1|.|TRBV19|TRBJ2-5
CASSIPGTGDQETQYF
TGTGCCAGTAGTATTCCCGGGACAGGGGACCAAGAGACCCAGTACTTC